This TCR beta chain was identified in a study of Graves' ophthalmopathy and Graves' hyperthyroidism. Germline assignment: CDR1 SEHNR and CDR2 FQNEAQ (reference sequence). There are 15 residues in the CDR3. Trimming shortened V by 1 base and J by 2 bases, and 8 bases separated the two germline ends. Transcripts of RNA were the source for amplifying TCR beta CDR3 regions. RT-PCR in the first round used HTBI primers; a second-round multiplex PCR followed. TCRdb fed the multiplex PCR reads into MiXCR, producing one record per CDR3 protein. The sample yields 600,000 to 950,000 distinct CDR3 sequences, approximately 40% seen once.

The sequenced sample was peripheral blood. The chain combines TRBV7-9 with TRBJ2-2; possible D gene TRBD2, 5 bases. The sequence was collected from an adult man with Graves' ophthalmopathy. CDR3 loop: CASSLVDYNTGELFF. The CDR3 bases are TGTGCCAGCAGCTTAGTCGACTACAACACCGGGGAGCTGTTTTTT.